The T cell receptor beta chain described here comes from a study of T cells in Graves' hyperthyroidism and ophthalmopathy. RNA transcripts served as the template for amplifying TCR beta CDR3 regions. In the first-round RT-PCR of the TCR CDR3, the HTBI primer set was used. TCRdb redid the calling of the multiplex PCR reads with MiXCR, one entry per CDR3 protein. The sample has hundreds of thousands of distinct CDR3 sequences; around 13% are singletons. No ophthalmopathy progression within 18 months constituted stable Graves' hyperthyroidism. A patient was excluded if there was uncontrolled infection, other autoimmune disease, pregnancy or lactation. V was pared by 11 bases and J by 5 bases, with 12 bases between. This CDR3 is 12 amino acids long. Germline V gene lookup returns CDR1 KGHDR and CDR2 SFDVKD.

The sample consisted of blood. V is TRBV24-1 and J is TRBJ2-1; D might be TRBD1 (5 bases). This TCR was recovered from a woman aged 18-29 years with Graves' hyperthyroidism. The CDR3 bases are TGTGCCATCCAGGGCAGCAACAATGAGCAGTTCTTC. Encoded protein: CAIQGSNNEQFF.